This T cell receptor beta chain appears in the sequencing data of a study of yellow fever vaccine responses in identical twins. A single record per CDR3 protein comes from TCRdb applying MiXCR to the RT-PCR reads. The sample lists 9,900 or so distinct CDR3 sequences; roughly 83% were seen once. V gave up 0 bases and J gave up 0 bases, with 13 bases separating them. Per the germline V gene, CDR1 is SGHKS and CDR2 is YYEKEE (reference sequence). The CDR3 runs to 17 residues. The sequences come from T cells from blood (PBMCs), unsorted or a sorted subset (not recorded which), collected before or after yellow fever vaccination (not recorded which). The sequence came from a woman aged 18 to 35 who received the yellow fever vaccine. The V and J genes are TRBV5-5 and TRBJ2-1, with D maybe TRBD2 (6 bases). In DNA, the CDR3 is TGTGCCAGCAGCTTGGCCTTGTCCGGGAGCTCCTACAATGAGCAGTTCTTC. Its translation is CASSLALSGSSYNEQFF. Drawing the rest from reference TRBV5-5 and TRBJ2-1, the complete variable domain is DAGVTQSPTHLIKTRGQQVTLRCSPISGHKSVSWYQQVLGQGPQFIFQYYEKEERGRGNFPDRFSARQFPNYSSELNVNALLLGDSALYLCASSLALSGSSYNEQFFGPGTRLTVL.